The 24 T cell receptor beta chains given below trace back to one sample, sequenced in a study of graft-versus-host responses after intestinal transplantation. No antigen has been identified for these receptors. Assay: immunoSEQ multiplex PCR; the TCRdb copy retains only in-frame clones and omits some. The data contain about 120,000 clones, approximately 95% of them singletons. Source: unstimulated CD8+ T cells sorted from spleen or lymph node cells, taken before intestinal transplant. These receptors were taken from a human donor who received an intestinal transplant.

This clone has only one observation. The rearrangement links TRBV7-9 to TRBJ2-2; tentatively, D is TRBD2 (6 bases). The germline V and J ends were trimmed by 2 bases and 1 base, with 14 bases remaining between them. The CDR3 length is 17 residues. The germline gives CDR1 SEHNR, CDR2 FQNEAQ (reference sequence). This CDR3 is CASSLRLLAQNTGELFF. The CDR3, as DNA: TGTGCCAGCAGCTTAAGGCTCCTAGCGCAGAACACCGGGGAGCTGTTTTTT.

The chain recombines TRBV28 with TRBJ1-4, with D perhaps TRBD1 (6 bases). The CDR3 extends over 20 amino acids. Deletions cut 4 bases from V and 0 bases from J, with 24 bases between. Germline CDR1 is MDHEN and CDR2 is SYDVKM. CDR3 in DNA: TGTGCCAGCAGTTCAGTACCCCGGACAGACCTTTTTGCAACTAATGAAAAACTGTTTTTT. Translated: CASSSVPRTDLFATNEKLFF. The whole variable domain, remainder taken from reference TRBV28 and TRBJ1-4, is DVKVTQSSRYLVKRTGEKVFLECVQDMDHENMFWYRQDPGLGLRLIYFSYDVKMKEKGDIPEGYSVSREKKERFSLILESASTNQTSMYLCASSSVPRTDLFATNEKLFFGSGTQLSVL.

For the CDR3, the DNA is TGTGCCAGCAGCGTATGGGCCACTAACTCCTACAATGAGCAGTTCTTC. Amino acids: CASSVWATNSYNEQFF. The chain employs TRBV9 and TRBJ2-1; D call uncertain. CDR1 is SGDLS, CDR2 YYNGEE, per germline. V was cut by 1 base and J by 0 bases, with 11 bases left in between. This CDR3 has 16 residues.

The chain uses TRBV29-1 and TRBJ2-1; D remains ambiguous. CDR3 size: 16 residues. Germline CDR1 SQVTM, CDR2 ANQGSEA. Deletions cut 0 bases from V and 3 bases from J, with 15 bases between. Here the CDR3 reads CSVEDPSPGFYNEQFF. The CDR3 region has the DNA TGCAGCGTTGAAGACCCCTCCCCAGGATTCTACAATGAGCAGTTCTTC.

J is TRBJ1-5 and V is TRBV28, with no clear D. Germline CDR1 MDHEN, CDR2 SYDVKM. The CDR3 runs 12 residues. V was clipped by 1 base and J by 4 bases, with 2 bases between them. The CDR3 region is CASSLLNQPQHF. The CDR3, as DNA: TGTGCCAGCAGTTTATTAAATCAGCCCCAGCATTTT.

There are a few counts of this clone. The CDR3 spells CASSGTLSYEQYF. As DNA, the CDR3 is TGCGCCAGCAGTGGGACGCTTTCCTACGAGCAGTACTTC. V usage is TRBV10-1 and J usage is TRBJ2-7; no clear D gene. Germline V gene sequence: CDR1 WNHNN, CDR2 SYGVQD (reference sequence). V was pared by 4 bases and J by 1 base, with 8 bases between. This CDR3 has 13 residues.

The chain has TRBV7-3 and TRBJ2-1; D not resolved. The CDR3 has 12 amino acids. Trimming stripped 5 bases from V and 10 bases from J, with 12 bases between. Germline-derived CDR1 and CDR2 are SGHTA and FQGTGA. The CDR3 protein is CASSPDRVEQFF. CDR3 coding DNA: TGTGCCAGCAGCCCGGATCGGGTGGAGCAGTTCTTC. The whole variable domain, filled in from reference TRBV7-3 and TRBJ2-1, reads GAGVSQTPSNKVTEKGKYVELRCDPISGHTALYWYRQSLGQGPEFLIYFQGTGAADDSGLPNDRFFAVRPEGSVSTLKIQRTERGDSAVYLCASSPDRVEQFFGPGTRLTVL.

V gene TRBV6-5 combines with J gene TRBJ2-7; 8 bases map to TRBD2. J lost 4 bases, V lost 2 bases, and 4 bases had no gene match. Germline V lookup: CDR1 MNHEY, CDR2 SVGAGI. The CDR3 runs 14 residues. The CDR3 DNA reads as TGTGCCAGCAGTTACGCGGGAGGAGCTTACGAGCAGTACTTC. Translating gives CASSYAGGAYEQYF.

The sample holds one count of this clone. The CDR3 DNA is TGTGCCAGCTCAACCCTTCCCCTAGCGGGGTACAATGAGCAGTTCTTC. Its protein is CASSTLPLAGYNEQFF. The chain couples TRBV7-8 to TRBJ2-1; 9 positions agree with TRBD2. CDR1 and CDR2 from the germline V gene are SGHVS and FQNEAQ. The CDR3 loop spans 16 amino acids. Germline trimming cut 8 bases from V and 4 bases from J; bases unmatched to any gene: 12.

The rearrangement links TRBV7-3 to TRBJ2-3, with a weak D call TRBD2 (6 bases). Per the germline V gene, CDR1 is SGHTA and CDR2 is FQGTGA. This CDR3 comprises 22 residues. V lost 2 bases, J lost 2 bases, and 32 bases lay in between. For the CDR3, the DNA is TGTGCCAGCAGCTTACGCTCTACCACGCCTTCGGGGGTACCTCTAAACACAGATACGCAGTATTTT. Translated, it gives CASSLRSTTPSGVPLNTDTQYF.

The CDR3 is CASSSPSMAAQETQYF. The CDR3 nucleotides read TGTGCCAGCAGCTCCCCCTCGATGGCGGCCCAAGAGACCCAGTACTTC. The chain employs TRBV7-6 and TRBJ2-5; D is unclear. From germline, CDR1 is SGHVS and CDR2 FNYEAQ. V was pared by 4 bases and J by 1 base, with 16 bases between. This CDR3 spans 16 amino acids.

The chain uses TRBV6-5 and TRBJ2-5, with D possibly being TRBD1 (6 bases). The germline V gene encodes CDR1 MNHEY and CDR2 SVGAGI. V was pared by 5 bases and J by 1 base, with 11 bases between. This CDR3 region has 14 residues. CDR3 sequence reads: CASSVRGIQETQYF. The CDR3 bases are TGTGCCAGCAGTGTCAGGGGAATCCAAGAGACCCAGTACTTC.

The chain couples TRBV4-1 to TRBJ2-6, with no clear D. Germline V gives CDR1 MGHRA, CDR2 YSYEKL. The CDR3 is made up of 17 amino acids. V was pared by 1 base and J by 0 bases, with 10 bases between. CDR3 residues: CASSQVHRTSGANVLTF. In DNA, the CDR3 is TGCGCCAGCAGCCAAGTTCATCGGACCTCTGGGGCCAACGTCCTGACTTTC.

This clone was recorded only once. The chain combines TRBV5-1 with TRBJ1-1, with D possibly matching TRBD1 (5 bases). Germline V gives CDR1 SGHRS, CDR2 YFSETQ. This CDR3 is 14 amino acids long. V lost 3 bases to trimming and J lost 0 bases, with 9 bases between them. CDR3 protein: CASSSGTLNTEAFF. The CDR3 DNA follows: TGCGCCAGCAGCTCGGGGACCCTGAACACTGAAGCTTTCTTT.

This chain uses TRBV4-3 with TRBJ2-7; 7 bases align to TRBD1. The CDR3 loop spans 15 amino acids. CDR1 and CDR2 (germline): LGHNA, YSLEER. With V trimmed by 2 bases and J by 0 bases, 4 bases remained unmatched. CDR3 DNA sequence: TGCGCCAGCAGCCAAAGTGGGACAGACTCCTACGAGCAGTACTTC. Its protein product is CASSQSGTDSYEQYF.

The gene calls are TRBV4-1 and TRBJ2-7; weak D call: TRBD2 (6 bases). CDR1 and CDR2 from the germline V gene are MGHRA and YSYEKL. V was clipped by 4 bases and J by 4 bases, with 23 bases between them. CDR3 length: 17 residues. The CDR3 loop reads CASSLSSRDGRLYEQYF. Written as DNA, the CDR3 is TGCGCCAGCAGCCTTTCTTCCAGGGACGGGAGACTTTACGAGCAGTACTTC.

The CDR3 reads CASSYSFVSSALQETQYF. The CDR3 bases are TGTGCCAGCAGCTACTCTTTCGTGTCTAGCGCACTACAAGAGACCCAGTACTTC. The V call is TRBV5-6, the J call TRBJ2-5; possible D gene TRBD2, 6 bases. The V gene's germline CDR1 is SGHDT and CDR2 YYEEEE. CDR3 length equals 18 residues. Between the trimmed V and J ends, which lost 3 bases and 2 bases, there was a span of 23 bases.

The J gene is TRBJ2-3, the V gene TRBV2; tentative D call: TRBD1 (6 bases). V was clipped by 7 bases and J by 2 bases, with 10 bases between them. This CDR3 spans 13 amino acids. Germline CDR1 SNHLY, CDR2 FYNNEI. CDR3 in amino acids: CASTDSNTDTQYF. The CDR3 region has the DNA TGTGCCAGCACGGACAGCAACACAGATACGCAGTATTTT.

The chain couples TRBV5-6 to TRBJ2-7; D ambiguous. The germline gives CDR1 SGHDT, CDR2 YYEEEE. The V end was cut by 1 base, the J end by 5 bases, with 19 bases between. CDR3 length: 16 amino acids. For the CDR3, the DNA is TGTGCCAGCAGCTTGTCTCTCAAAAAACTAAGGGACGAGCAGTACTTC. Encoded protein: CASSLSLKKLRDEQYF.

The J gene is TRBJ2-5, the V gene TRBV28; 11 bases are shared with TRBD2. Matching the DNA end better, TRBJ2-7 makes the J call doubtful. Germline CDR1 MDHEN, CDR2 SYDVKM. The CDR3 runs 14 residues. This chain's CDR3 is CASSPLAGGYEQYF. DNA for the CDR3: TGTGCCAGCAGTCCGTTAGCGGGAGGGTACGAGCAGTACTTC.

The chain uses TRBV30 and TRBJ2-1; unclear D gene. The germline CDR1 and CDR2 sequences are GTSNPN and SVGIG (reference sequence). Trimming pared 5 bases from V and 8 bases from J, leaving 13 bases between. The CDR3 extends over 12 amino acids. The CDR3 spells CAWGDGWDEQFF. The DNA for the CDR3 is TGTGCCTGGGGTGACGGCTGGGATGAGCAGTTCTTC.

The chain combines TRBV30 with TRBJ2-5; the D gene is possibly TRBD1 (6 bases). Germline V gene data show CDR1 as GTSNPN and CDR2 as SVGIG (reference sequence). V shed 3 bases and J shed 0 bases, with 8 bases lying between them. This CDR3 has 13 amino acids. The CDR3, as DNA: TGTGCCTGGAGGGACAGTTACCAAGAGACCCAGTACTTC. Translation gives CAWRDSYQETQYF.

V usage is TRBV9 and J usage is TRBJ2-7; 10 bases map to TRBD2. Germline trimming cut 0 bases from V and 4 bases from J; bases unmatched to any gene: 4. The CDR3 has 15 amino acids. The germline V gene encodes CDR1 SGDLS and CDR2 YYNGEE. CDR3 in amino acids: CASSVGISGRYEQYF. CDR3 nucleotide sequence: TGTGCCAGCAGCGTAGGGATTAGCGGGAGGTACGAGCAGTACTTC.

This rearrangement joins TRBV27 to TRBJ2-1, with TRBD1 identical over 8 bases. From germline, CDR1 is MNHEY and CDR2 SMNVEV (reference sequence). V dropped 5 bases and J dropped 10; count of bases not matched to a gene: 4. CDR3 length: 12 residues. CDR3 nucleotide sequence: TGTGCCAGCAGTCCCTGGACAGGGGAGCAGTTCTTC. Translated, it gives CASSPWTGEQFF.